This T cell receptor beta chain was identified in a study of blood T cell repertoires in COVID-19. As for the study in general: Collection of acute and convalescent COVID-19 samples took place in the United States, Italy and Spain.

CDR3 size: 14 residues. Deletions cut 0 bases from V and 0 bases from J, with 5 bases between. Germline V lookup: CDR1 MRHNA, CDR2 SNTAGT. Only in-frame clones appear in the TCRdb table, and some are missing; sequencing was by immunoSEQ multiplex PCR. The sample includes tens of thousands of clones, around 80% of them seen just once. This clone has a handful of counts. Other DNA sequences in this specimen translate into the identical CDR3. The V gene is TRBV6-4, the J gene TRBJ1-1; D gene unclear. The sample was peripheral blood. This sequence was found in a man in his sixties or seventies with acute or convalescent COVID-19. CDR3 amino acids: CASSDSSMNTEAFF. The CDR3 DNA reads as TGTGCCAGCAGTGACTCGAGCATGAACACTGAAGCTTTCTTT.